Sequencing of this T cell receptor (beta chain) was carried out in a study of blood T cell repertoires in COVID-19. Sequencing was performed with immunoSEQ multiplex PCR; in TCRdb, only in-frame clones are kept and a portion is missing. The table has over 200,000 clones, 80% to 95% seen once; the top ten hold 0.82%. The germline CDR1 and CDR2 sequences are LGHDT and YNNKEL (reference sequence). V was cut by 1 base and J by 1 base, with 8 bases left in between. The CDR3 extends over 15 amino acids. Material for sequencing was peripheral blood. The TCR sequence derives from a man between 60 and 75 years old with COVID-19, enrolled during active disease. The chain has TRBV3-1 (or the pseudogene TRBV3-2) and TRBJ2-4; D not certain. The DNA for the CDR3 is TGTGCCAGCAGCCAAGCTTTCGGGGCCAAAAACATTCAGTACTTC. Translating gives CASSQAFGAKNIQYF.